A single T cell receptor (beta chain) is shown here with its context. MiXCR was run by TCRdb on the 5' RACE reads, yielding one entry per CDR3 protein. This table holds 200,000 or so distinct CDR3 sequences, around a sixth found once. The record originates from a study of identical twins. In every case, the donor was a healthy Caucasian. This CDR3 has 15 residues. Losses at the gene ends were 7 bases for V and 8 bases for J; bases not matched to a gene: 12. The germline V gene has CDR1 LNHDA and CDR2 SQIVND (reference sequence). These data also formed part of another study, on T cells expressing NK-cell markers.

Sequenced input: CD8+ T cells sorted from blood. The sequence came from a woman under 30 in good health. V is TRBV19 and J is TRBJ2-1; 9 bases align to TRBD2. In nucleotides, the CDR3 is TGTGCCAGTACAGCGGGAGGCCGCCCCGTCGATGAGCAGTTCTTC. Residues: CASTAGGRPVDEQFF.